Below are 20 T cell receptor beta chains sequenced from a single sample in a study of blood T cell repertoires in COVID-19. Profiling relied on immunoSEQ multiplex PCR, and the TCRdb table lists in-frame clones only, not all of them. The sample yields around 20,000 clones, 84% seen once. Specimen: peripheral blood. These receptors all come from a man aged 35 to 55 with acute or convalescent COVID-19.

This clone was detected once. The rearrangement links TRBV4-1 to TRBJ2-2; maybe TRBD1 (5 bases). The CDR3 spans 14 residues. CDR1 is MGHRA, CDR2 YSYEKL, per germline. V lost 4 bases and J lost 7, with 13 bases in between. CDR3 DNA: TGCGCCAGCAGCCTTAACCAGGGCATCGGGGAGCTGTTTTTT. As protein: CASSLNQGIGELFF.

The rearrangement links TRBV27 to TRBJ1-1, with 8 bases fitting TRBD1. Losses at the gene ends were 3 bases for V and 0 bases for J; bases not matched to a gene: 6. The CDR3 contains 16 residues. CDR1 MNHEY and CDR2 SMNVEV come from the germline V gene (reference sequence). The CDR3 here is CASSLEGTGMNTEAFF. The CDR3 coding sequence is TGTGCCAGCAGTTTGGAGGGGACAGGCATGAACACTGAAGCTTTCTTT.

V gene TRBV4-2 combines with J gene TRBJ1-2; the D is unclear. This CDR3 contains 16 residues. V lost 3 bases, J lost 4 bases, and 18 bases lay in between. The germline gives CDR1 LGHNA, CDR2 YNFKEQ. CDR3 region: CASSQTGTGLLYGYTF. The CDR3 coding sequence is TGTGCCAGCAGCCAGACGGGAACGGGTTTACTCTATGGCTACACCTTC.

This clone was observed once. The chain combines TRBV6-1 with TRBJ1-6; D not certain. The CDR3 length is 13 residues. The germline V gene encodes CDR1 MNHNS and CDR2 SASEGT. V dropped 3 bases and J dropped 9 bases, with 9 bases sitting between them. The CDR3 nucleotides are TGTGCCAGCAGTGAGGGCAGCCGTTCACCCCTCCACTTT. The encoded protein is CASSEGSRSPLHF.

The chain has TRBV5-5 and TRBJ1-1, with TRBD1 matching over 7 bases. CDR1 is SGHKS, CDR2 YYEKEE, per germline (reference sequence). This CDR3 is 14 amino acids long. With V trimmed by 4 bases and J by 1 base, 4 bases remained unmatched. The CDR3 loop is CASSGAGGNTEAFF. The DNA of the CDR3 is TGTGCCAGCAGCGGAGCAGGGGGGAACACTGAAGCTTTCTTT.

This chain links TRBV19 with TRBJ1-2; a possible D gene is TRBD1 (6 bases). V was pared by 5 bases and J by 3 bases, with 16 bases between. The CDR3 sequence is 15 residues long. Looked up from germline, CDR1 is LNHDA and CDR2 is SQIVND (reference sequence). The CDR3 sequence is CASSDPGKGDYGYTF. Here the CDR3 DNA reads TGTGCCAGTAGTGACCCCGGGAAGGGGGACTATGGCTACACCTTC.

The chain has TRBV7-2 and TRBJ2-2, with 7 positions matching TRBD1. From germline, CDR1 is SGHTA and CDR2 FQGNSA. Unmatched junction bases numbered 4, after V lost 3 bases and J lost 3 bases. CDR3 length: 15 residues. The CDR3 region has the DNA TGTGCCAGCAGCTTCGACAGGGTGGACACCGGGGAGCTGTTTTTT. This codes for CASSFDRVDTGELFF.

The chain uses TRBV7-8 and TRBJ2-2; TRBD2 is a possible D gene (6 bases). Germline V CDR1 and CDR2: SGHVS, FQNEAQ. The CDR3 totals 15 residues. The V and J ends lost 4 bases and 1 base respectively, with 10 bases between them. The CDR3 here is CASSSAGGNTGELFF. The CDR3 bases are TGTGCCAGCAGCTCTGCCGGGGGGAACACCGGGGAGCTGTTTTTT. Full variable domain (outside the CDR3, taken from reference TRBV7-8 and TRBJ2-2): GAGVSQSPRYKVAKRGQDVALRCDPISGHVSLFWYQQALGQGPEFLTYFQNEAQLDKSGLPSDRFFAERPEGSVSTLKIQRTQQEDSAVYLCASSSAGGNTGELFFGEGSRLTVL.

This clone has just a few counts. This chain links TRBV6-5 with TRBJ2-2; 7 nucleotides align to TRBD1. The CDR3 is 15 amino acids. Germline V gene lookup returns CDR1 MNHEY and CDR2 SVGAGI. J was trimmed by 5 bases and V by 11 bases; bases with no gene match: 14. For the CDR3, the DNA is TGTGCCGTGCGACTCGACAGGGCGGTTACCGGGGAGCTGTTTTTT. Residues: CAVRLDRAVTGELFF.

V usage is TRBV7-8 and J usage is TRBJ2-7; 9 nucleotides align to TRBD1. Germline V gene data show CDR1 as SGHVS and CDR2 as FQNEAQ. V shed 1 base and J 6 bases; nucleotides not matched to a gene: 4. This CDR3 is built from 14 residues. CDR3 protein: CASSLGDREGEQYF. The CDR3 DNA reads TGTGCCAGCAGCTTAGGGGACAGGGAGGGCGAGCAGTACTTC.

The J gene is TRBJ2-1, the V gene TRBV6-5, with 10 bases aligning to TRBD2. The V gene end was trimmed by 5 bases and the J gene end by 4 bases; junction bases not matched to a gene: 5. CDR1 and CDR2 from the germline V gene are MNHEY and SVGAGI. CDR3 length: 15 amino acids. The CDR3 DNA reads TGTGCCAGCAGTCACCCTAGCGGGGGATACAATGAGCAGTTCTTC. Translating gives CASSHPSGGYNEQFF.

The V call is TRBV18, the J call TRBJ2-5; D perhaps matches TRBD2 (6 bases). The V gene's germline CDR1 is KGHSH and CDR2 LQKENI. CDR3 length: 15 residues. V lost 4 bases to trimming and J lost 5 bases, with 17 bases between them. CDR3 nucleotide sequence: TGTGCCAGCTCACTTGCTTCCGGTACTAGCGAGACCCAGTACTTC. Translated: CASSLASGTSETQYF.

The CDR3 DNA follows: TGTGCCAGTAGCACCAAATTGCCGGGACAGTCAAATGAAAAACTGTTTTTT. Translated, it gives CASSTKLPGQSNEKLFF. The chain carries TRBV19 and TRBJ1-4, with 7 bases identical to TRBD1. Germline CDR1 reads LNHDA; CDR2 reads SQIVND (reference sequence). This CDR3 comprises 17 residues. Losses at the gene ends were 6 bases for V and 5 bases for J; bases not matched to a gene: 15.

CDR3 in DNA: TGTGCCAGCAGCACTCAGGGGTCTCTTAGGGGCACTGAAGCTTTCTTT. It translates to CASSTQGSLRGTEAFF. The chain joins TRBV7-2 to TRBJ1-1; TRBD1 is a possible D gene (6 bases). V lost 5 bases and J lost 4, with 20 bases in between. The CDR3 has 16 residues. Germline CDR1 SGHTA, CDR2 FQGNSA.

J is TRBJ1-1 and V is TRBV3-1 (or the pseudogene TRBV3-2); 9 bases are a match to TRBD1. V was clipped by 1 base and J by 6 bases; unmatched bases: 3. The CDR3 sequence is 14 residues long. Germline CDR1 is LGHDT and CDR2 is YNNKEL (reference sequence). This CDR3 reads CASSQGTGVSEAFF. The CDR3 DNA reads TGTGCCAGCAGCCAAGGGACAGGGGTATCTGAAGCTTTCTTT.

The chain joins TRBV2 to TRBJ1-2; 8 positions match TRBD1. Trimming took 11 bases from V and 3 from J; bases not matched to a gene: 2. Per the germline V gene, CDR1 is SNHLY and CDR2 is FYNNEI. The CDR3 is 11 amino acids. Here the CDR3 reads CAGQGHYGYTF. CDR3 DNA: TGTGCCGGACAGGGCCACTATGGCTACACCTTC.

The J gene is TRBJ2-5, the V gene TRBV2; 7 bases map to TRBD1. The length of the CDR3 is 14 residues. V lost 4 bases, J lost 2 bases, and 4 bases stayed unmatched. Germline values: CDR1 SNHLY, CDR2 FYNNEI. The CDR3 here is CASSGQGRQETQYF. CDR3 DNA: TGTGCCAGCAGTGGACAGGGACGACAAGAGACCCAGTACTTC. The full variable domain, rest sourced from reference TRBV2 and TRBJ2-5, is EPEVTQTPSHQVTQMGQEVILRCVPISNHLYFYWYRQILGQKVEFLVSFYNNEISEKSEIFDDQFSVERPDGSNFTLKIRSTKLEDSAMYFCASSGQGRQETQYFGPGTRLLVL.

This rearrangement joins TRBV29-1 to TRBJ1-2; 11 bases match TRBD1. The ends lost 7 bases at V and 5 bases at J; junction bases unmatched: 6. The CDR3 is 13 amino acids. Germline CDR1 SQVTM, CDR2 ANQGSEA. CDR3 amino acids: CSAQRDRGYGYTF. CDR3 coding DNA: TGCAGCGCCCAACGGGACAGGGGGTATGGCTACACCTTC.

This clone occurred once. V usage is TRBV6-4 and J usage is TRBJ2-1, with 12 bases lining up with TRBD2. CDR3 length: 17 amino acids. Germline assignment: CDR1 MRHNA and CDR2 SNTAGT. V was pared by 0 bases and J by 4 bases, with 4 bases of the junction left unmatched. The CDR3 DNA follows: TGTGCCAGCAGTGACTCGGCTAGCGGGGGGGGGTACAATGAGCAGTTCTTC. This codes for CASSDSASGGGYNEQFF.

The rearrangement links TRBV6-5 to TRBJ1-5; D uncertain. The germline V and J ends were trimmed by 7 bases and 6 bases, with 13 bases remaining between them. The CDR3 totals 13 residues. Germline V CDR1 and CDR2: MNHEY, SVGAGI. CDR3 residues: CASNGLVGQPQHF. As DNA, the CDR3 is TGTGCCAGCAACGGACTCGTCGGTCAGCCCCAGCATTTT.